A single sample is the source of the 25 T cell receptor beta chains below, sequenced in a study of shared clonotypes between healthy human individuals. Generated by immunoSEQ multiplex PCR, the TCRdb table keeps only in-frame clones and is missing some. The top ten clones hold 0.1% to 0.11% of a sample with 450,000 to 700,000 clones, 95% to 96% of them seen once. Naive CD8 cells lacked CD45RO and underwent positive selection for CCR7, leaving out terminally differentiated effector memory CD45RA+ cells. The material sequenced was naive CD8+ T cells sorted from blood. These receptors originate from a woman in her thirties in good health.

The V gene is TRBV19, the J gene TRBJ1-5; TRBD1 matches at 7 bases. Germline CDR1 and CDR2: LNHDA and SQIVND (reference sequence). V was clipped by 0 bases and J by 0 bases; unmatched bases: 8. The CDR3 spans 18 residues. The CDR3 DNA reads TGTGCCAGTAGTATAGATGACAGGGACCTTTATAGCAATCAGCCCCAGCATTTT. It encodes CASSIDDRDLYSNQPQHF.

CDR3 region: CASSQSSGTVYGYTF. The CDR3 coding sequence is TGCGCCAGCAGCCAATCCTCCGGGACAGTTTATGGCTACACCTTC. The J gene is TRBJ1-2, the V gene TRBV4-1, with 7 bases that match TRBD1. The CDR3 runs to 15 residues. CDR1 is MGHRA, CDR2 YSYEKL, per germline. V shed 2 bases and J 5 bases; nucleotides not matched to a gene: 8.

For this clone: Other DNA sequences in the same sample also yield this CDR3. The chain recombines TRBV28 with TRBJ2-7; 8 nucleotides align to TRBD1. Unmatched junction bases numbered 10, after V lost 5 bases and J lost 4 bases. Germline loops: CDR1 MDHEN, CDR2 SYDVKM. The CDR3 loop spans 15 amino acids. The CDR3 loop reads CASSLGQGSSYEQYF. The CDR3 nucleotides are TGTGCCAGCAGTCTTGGACAGGGTTCCTCATACGAGCAGTACTTC.

The chain carries TRBV11-2 and TRBJ2-7, with unresolved D. CDR3 size: 12 residues. Trimming took off 2 bases at V and 4 bases at J, with 6 bases between the two ends. The germline V gene encodes CDR1 SGHAT and CDR2 FQNNGV. DNA of the CDR3: TGTGCCAGCAGCTTAAAGCGATACGAGCAGTACTTC. Translating it yields CASSLKRYEQYF. Full variable domain (missing parts from reference TRBV11-2 and TRBJ2-7): EAGVAQSPRYKIIEKRQSVAFWCNPISGHATLYWYQQILGQGPKLLIQFQNNGVVDDSQLPKDRFSAERLKGVDSTLKIQPAKLEDSAVYLCASSLKRYEQYFGPGTRLTVT.

The chain has TRBV2 and TRBJ1-5, with a tentative D call TRBD1 (5 bases). V was cut by 2 bases and J by 7 bases, with 15 bases left in between. The germline gives CDR1 SNHLY, CDR2 FYNNEI. The CDR3 is made up of 15 amino acids. Here the CDR3 DNA reads TGTGCCAGCAGTGAAACGGGGCTCGGAGTGCAGCCCCAGCATTTT. It translates to CASSETGLGVQPQHF.

The V gene is TRBV28, the J gene TRBJ2-1, with TRBD1 matching 11 bases. The length of the CDR3 is 15 residues. After removal of 4 bases from V and 7 bases from J, the junction contained 6 bases not matched to a gene. From germline, CDR1 is MDHEN and CDR2 SYDVKM. CDR3 DNA sequence: TGTGCCAGCAGTTCCGGACAGGGGGCGCGGAATGAGCAGTTCTTC. Its protein is CASSSGQGARNEQFF.

The CDR3 sequence: CASSSSLAGAPYSRDFF. In DNA form, the CDR3 reads TGTGCCAGCAGCTCCTCACTAGCGGGAGCCCCCTACAGTAGGGATTTCTTC. The chain combines TRBV7-9 with TRBJ2-1; 11 bases fit TRBD2. The trim removed 4 bases at V and 16 bases at J, leaving 21 bases unmatched. The V gene's germline CDR1 is SEHNR and CDR2 FQNEAQ (reference sequence). The CDR3 covers 17 residues. Filled out from reference TRBV7-9 and TRBJ2-1, the complete variable domain reads DTGVSQNPRHKITKRGQNVTFRCDPISEHNRLYWYRQTLGQGPEFLTYFQNEAQLEKSRLLSDRFSAERPKGSFSTLEIQRTEQGDSAMYLCASSSSLAGAPYSRDFFGPGTRLTVL.

The rearrangement joins TRBV27 to TRBJ2-1; 7 nucleotides line up with TRBD2. The CDR3 has 15 amino acids. After removal of 5 bases from V and 6 bases from J, the junction contained 10 bases not matched to a gene. The germline CDR1 and CDR2 sequences are MNHEY and SMNVEV (reference sequence). CDR3 nucleotides: TGTGCCAGCAGTCGTGGGGCGGCGGGAGCCAATGAGCAGTTCTTC. This codes for CASSRGAAGANEQFF.

V and J are TRBV10-2 and TRBJ1-2, with 8 bases matching TRBD1. CDR3 length: 15 residues. The V segment lost 0 bases and the J segment 8 bases; nucleotides outside the gene matches: 8. Germline values: CDR1 WSHSY, CDR2 SAAADI. CDR3 sequence reads: CASSESWDRRLGYTF. The CDR3 bases are TGCGCCAGCAGTGAGTCGTGGGACAGGAGGCTAGGCTACACCTTC.

V and J are TRBV27 and TRBJ2-1, with TRBD2 matching over 9 bases. V was clipped by 5 bases and J by 9 bases; unmatched bases: 11. This CDR3 contains 15 residues. Germline V lookup: CDR1 MNHEY, CDR2 SMNVEV (reference sequence). CDR3 sequence (DNA): TGTGCCAGCAGTCTGGGGGCTAGCGGGATAGGTGAGCAGTTCTTC. Amino acid sequence: CASSLGASGIGEQFF.

The chain employs TRBV9 and TRBJ2-5; possible D gene TRBD2, 6 bases. Trimming took off 4 bases at V and 1 base at J, with 14 bases between the two ends. CDR3 length equals 15 residues. Germline V gene data show CDR1 as SGDLS and CDR2 as YYNGEE. The CDR3 loop is CASSPVDYPQETQYF. For the CDR3, the DNA is TGTGCCAGCAGCCCAGTGGACTACCCCCAAGAGACCCAGTACTTC.

V and J are TRBV27 and TRBJ1-6; D ambiguous. Deletions cut 6 bases from V and 10 bases from J, with 19 bases between. CDR1 and CDR2 from the germline V gene are MNHEY and SMNVEV (reference sequence). This CDR3 comprises 15 residues. The CDR3 region is CASRIGSTVYSPLHF. Here the CDR3 DNA reads TGTGCCAGCAGAATCGGGTCCACGGTGTACTCACCCCTCCACTTT.

This clone was counted once. The rearrangement links TRBV29-1 to TRBJ2-5; TRBD2 aligns across 8 bases. The DNA end is more similar to TRBJ2-7, so the J call may be wrong. There are 11 residues in the CDR3. The V gene's germline CDR1 is SQVTM and CDR2 ANQGSEA. The CDR3 reads CSAHSGTEQYF. The CDR3 DNA is TGCAGCGCACATAGCGGGACCGAGCAGTACTTC.

The CDR3 DNA sequence: TGTGCCAGCAGCCCCCACGGACAGGGAAGCTCCTACAATGAGCAGTTCTTC. This gives the protein CASSPHGQGSSYNEQFF. The chain carries TRBV7-8 and TRBJ2-1; 8 bases are shared with TRBD1. This CDR3 comprises 17 residues. V was pared by 5 bases and J by 0 bases, with 9 bases of the junction left unmatched. The germline V gene encodes CDR1 SGHVS and CDR2 FQNEAQ.

The CDR3 DNA reads TGTGCCAGCAGTTTGCTCGTGCCGGGGGGATCCTACGAGCAGTACTTC. Encoded protein: CASSLLVPGGSYEQYF. V is TRBV27 and J is TRBJ2-5; 7 nucleotides line up with TRBD2. The end of the DNA is better explained by TRBJ2-7, so the J call may be wrong. CDR1 is MNHEY, CDR2 SMNVEV, per germline (reference sequence). The CDR3 consists of 16 residues.

The chain combines TRBV6-5 with TRBJ1-5; D may be TRBD1 (6 bases). V gave up 2 bases and J gave up 4 bases, with 6 bases separating them. The CDR3 runs 13 residues. Germline CDR1 and CDR2: MNHEY and SVGAGI. The DNA for the CDR3 is TGTGCCAGCAGTTACGGACAGAATCAGCCCCAGCATTTT. Amino acid sequence: CASSYGQNQPQHF.

The chain has TRBV18 and TRBJ2-7; 9 nucleotides match TRBD1. There are 15 residues in the CDR3. CDR1 and CDR2 from the germline V gene are KGHSH and LQKENI. V shed 6 bases and J 2 bases; nucleotides not matched to a gene: 8. CDR3 nucleotides: TGTGCCAGCTCGGACCGGGACAGGGTGCCCTACGAGCAGTACTTC. Its protein product is CASSDRDRVPYEQYF. Full variable domain (outside the CDR3, taken from reference TRBV18 and TRBJ2-7): NAGVMQNPRHLVRRRGQEARLRCSPMKGHSHVYWYRQLPEEGLKFMVYLQKENIIDESGMPKERFSAEFPKEGPSILRIQQVVRGDSAAYFCASSDRDRVPYEQYFGPGTRLTVT.

This chain connects TRBV4-1 to TRBJ2-1, with TRBD2 matching over 13 bases. Trimming at V came to 0 bases and at J to 7 bases, leaving 9 bases not matched to a gene. This CDR3 comprises 18 residues. Germline V lookup: CDR1 MGHRA, CDR2 YSYEKL. CDR3 sequence: CASSQERTTSGRANEQFF. CDR3 bases: TGCGCCAGCAGCCAAGAGCGGACCACTAGCGGGAGGGCAAATGAGCAGTTCTTC.

V and J are TRBV30 and TRBJ1-2; D uncertain. The germline gives CDR1 GTSNPN, CDR2 SVGIG (reference sequence). Trimming left V 0 bases short and J 6 bases short, with 11 bases between. This CDR3 contains 13 residues. The CDR3 region has the DNA TGTGCCTGGAGTGTACCGGGAGTGGATGGCTACACCTTC. Encoded protein: CAWSVPGVDGYTF.

The gene calls are TRBV6-1 and TRBJ2-7; a possible D gene is TRBD1 (5 bases). Germline V CDR1 and CDR2: MNHNS, SASEGT. The CDR3 runs 13 residues. Deletions cut 2 bases from V and 3 bases from J, with 8 bases between. CDR3: CASSEWGSYEQYF. The CDR3 DNA reads TGTGCCAGCAGTGAATGGGGCAGCTACGAGCAGTACTTC.

The chain joins TRBV30 to TRBJ1-1; D call uncertain. The CDR3 runs 12 residues. V lost 3 bases, J lost 7 bases, and 12 bases lay in between. Germline V gene data show CDR1 as GTSNPN and CDR2 as SVGIG (reference sequence). The CDR3 nucleotides are TGTGCCTGGAGGCCGGACGGGATTGAAGCTTTCTTT. Encoded protein: CAWRPDGIEAFF. The full variable domain, with the rest looked up from reference TRBV30 and TRBJ1-1, is SQTIHQWPATLVQPVGSPLSLECTVEGTSNPNLYWYRQAAGRGLQLLFYSVGIGQISSEVPQNLSASRPQDRQFILSSKKLLLSDSGFYLCAWRPDGIEAFFGQGTRLTVV.

This sequence joins TRBV14 and TRBJ1-2; D is unresolved. The CDR3 contains 15 residues. Germline CDR1 SGHDN, CDR2 FVKESK. Trimming removed 1 base at V and 3 bases at J, with 12 bases between. The CDR3 spells CASSQGTLGYYGYTF. The CDR3 DNA reads as TGTGCCAGCAGCCAAGGGACCCTGGGCTACTATGGCTACACCTTC.

The chain has TRBV9 and TRBJ2-1; 8 bases match TRBD2. CDR1 is SGDLS and CDR2 is YYNGEE in the germline V gene. J gave up 9 bases and V 4 bases, and 15 bases lay outside the gene matches. The CDR3 is made up of 16 amino acids. CDR3 sequence reads: CASSPPPSGLAGEQFF. CDR3 in DNA: TGTGCCAGCAGCCCCCCTCCCTCCGGACTAGCCGGTGAGCAGTTCTTC.

The V gene is TRBV19, the J gene TRBJ2-7; D possibly corresponds to TRBD1 (6 bases). The CDR3 is 16 residues long. The V gene lost 0 bases and the J gene lost 4 bases, with 16 bases spanning the gap. CDR1 is LNHDA and CDR2 is SQIVND in the germline V gene (reference sequence). The CDR3 sequence is CASSIDLDSWTYEQYF. In DNA, the CDR3 is TGTGCCAGTAGTATAGATCTGGACAGTTGGACTTACGAGCAGTACTTC.

J is TRBJ2-5 and V is TRBV6-6, with D perhaps matching TRBD2 (6 bases). The CDR3 runs 13 residues. Trimming removed 7 bases from V and 3 bases from J, with 12 bases in between. The germline V gene has CDR1 MNHNY and CDR2 SVGAGI (reference sequence). CDR3 residues: CASTWGGKETQYF. The CDR3 DNA reads as TGTGCCAGCACTTGGGGCGGGAAAGAGACCCAGTACTTC.